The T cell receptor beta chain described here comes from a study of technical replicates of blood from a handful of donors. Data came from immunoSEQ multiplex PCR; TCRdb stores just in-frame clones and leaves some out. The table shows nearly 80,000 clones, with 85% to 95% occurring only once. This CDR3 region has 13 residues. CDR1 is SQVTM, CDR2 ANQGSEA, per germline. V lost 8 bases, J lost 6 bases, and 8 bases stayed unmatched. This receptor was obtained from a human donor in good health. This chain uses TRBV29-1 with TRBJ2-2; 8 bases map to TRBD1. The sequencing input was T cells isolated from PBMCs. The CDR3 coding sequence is TGCAGCTACAGGACAGGGTTCGCCGGGGAGCTGTTTTTT. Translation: CSYRTGFAGELFF.